These 17 T cell receptor beta chains share one sample of origin, sequenced in a study of cytomegalovirus exposure and HLA in healthy donors. Vbeta (60) and Jbeta (13) primers were used in the PCR. Assay: immunoSEQ multiplex PCR; the TCRdb copy retains only in-frame clones and omits some. Among 150,000 to 200,000 clones, roughly four fifths were seen once, and the ten largest hold 1.6%. Sequencing was carried out using PBMCs. The origin of the receptors is a man in his fifties in good health and CMV-seronegative.

The chain uses TRBV19 and TRBJ1-3; D is uncertain. The length of the CDR3 is 15 residues. Germline loops: CDR1 LNHDA, CDR2 SQIVND (reference sequence). The ends were cut back, 6 bases at V and 2 bases at J, with 14 bases in the middle. The CDR3: CASRLAGEPGNTIYF. DNA of the CDR3: TGTGCCAGTAGGCTCGCCGGGGAGCCTGGAAACACCATATATTTT.

This chain joins TRBV6-5 and TRBJ2-3; 9 nucleotides match TRBD1. V lost 4 bases, J lost 4 bases, and 3 bases stayed unmatched. The CDR3 is 14 residues long. CDR1 MNHEY and CDR2 SVGAGI come from the germline V gene. The chain's CDR3 is CASSWDREADTQYF. CDR3 nucleotides: TGTGCCAGCAGTTGGGACAGGGAGGCAGATACGCAGTATTTT.

There are many counts of this clone. The chain couples TRBV4-3 to TRBJ2-7; 9 positions agree with TRBD2. The germline V gene encodes CDR1 LGHNA and CDR2 YSLEER. V was pared by 0 bases and J by 3 bases, with 6 bases of the junction left unmatched. This CDR3 has 16 amino acids. The CDR3 loop reads CASSQEPVAGVYEQYF. The CDR3 coding sequence is TGCGCCAGCAGCCAAGAACCCGTAGCGGGGGTCTACGAGCAGTACTTC.

The V and J genes are TRBV9 and TRBJ2-5; TRBD2 agrees at 14 bases. From germline, CDR1 is SGDLS and CDR2 YYNGEE. The CDR3 length is 16 residues. Germline trimming cut 3 bases from V and 5 bases from J; bases unmatched to any gene: 6. The CDR3 here is CASSAPRLAGGETQYF. In DNA form, the CDR3 reads TGTGCCAGCAGCGCTCCAAGACTAGCGGGGGGGGAGACCCAGTACTTC.

This clone was counted once. This chain links TRBV12-2 with TRBJ2-2; the D call TRBD2 from the table was never checked on the DNA. TRBV12-2 is termed a pseudogene. The CDR3 has 16 residues. For the CDR3, the DNA is TGTGCAAGTCGCCCGGGACTCCGCGCGAACACCGGGGAGCTGTTTTTT. Protein product: CASRPGLRANTGELFF.

The genes are TRBV6-4 and TRBJ1-5; D gene unclear. CDR1 and CDR2 (germline): MRHNA, SNTAGT. This CDR3 spans 13 amino acids. Trimming removed 6 bases from V and 4 bases from J, with 10 bases in between. In DNA, the CDR3 is TGTGCCAGCAGCAGACATCTTAATCAGCCCCAGCATTTT. Protein sequence: CASSRHLNQPQHF.

The rearrangement joins TRBV29-1 to TRBJ2-2; TRBD2 matches 7 bases. Germline V gene sequence: CDR1 SQVTM, CDR2 ANQGSEA. The CDR3 extends over 16 amino acids. V was clipped by 2 bases and J by 7 bases; unmatched bases: 13. In DNA, the CDR3 is TGCAGCGTTGAAACCCCTGGTGGGAGGGCCATCGGGGAGCTGTTTTTT. Translation gives CSVETPGGRAIGELFF.

This clone is a singleton in its sample. V usage is TRBV9 and J usage is TRBJ1-6, with D possibly matching TRBD1 (6 bases). There are 18 residues in the CDR3. Trimming left V 4 bases short and J 1 base short, with 18 bases between. CDR1 and CDR2 (germline): SGDLS, YYNGEE. The CDR3 region has the DNA TGTGCCAGCAGCCCCCCCCCAACAGGGACATCCTATAATTCACCCCTCCACTTT. Translating gives CASSPPPTGTSYNSPLHF.

Here the CDR3 reads CASIRDRAYTGELFF. DNA for the CDR3: TGCGCCAGCATCAGGGACAGAGCCTACACCGGGGAGCTGTTTTTT. The chain joins TRBV5-1 to TRBJ2-2, with 7 positions matching TRBD1. Looked up from germline, CDR1 is SGHRS and CDR2 is YFSETQ. The CDR3 runs 15 residues. Trimming removed 6 bases from V and 3 bases from J; junction bases left unmatched: 8.

The chain is built from TRBV9 and TRBJ1-3, with TRBD1 as a possible D gene (6 bases). In germline, CDR1 is SGDLS, CDR2 YYNGEE. Trimming shortened V by 0 bases and J by 4 bases, and 14 bases separated the two germline ends. The CDR3 totals 16 residues. CDR3 residues: CASSVGDNRRGNTIYF. The CDR3 DNA reads TGTGCCAGCAGCGTAGGGGACAACAGGAGAGGAAACACCATATATTTT.

This clone was recorded a few times. The rearrangement links TRBV6-6 to TRBJ1-3; possible D gene TRBD1, 6 bases. Deletions cut 8 bases from V and 1 base from J, with 9 bases between. Germline V lookup: CDR1 MNHNY, CDR2 SVGAGI (reference sequence). The CDR3 spans 13 residues. The CDR3 coding sequence is TGTGCCAGCGCAGGGGTATCTGGAAACACCATATATTTT. Its protein product is CASAGVSGNTIYF.

The chain joins TRBV9 to TRBJ1-6; D is ambiguous. Trimming pared 2 bases from V and 7 bases from J, leaving 10 bases between. The length of the CDR3 is 14 residues. The germline V gene encodes CDR1 SGDLS and CDR2 YYNGEE. The CDR3 protein is CASSVRQENSPLHF. In DNA form, the CDR3 reads TGTGCCAGCAGCGTTAGACAAGAAAATTCACCCCTCCACTTT.

In this sample, this clone turned up once. The chain links TRBV28 to TRBJ2-7; D not resolved. The CDR3 is made up of 13 amino acids. Germline CDR1 MDHEN, CDR2 SYDVKM. CDR3 sequence (DNA): TGTGCTATAGCAAAGAAATCCAATTACGAGCAGTACTTC. Translated: CAIAKKSNYEQYF.

This clone was recorded only once. The junction shows a germline mismatch at one end, possibly a read error. The chain employs TRBV5-1 and TRBJ2-3, with a possible D match to TRBD1 (6 bases). The CDR3 length is 15 residues. Germline V gene lookup returns CDR1 SGHRS and CDR2 YFSETQ. CDR3 nucleotide sequence: TGCGCCAGCACCTTGGGGGCTAGCCCCACAGATACGCAGTATTTT. It specifies CASTLGASPTDTQYF.

This chain connects TRBV6-5 to TRBJ2-1; no firm D call. CDR1 and CDR2 (germline): MNHEY, SVGAGI. Trimming removed 10 bases from V and 8 bases from J, with 15 bases in between. The length of the CDR3 is 12 residues. CDR3: CATANSVDEQFF. The DNA for the CDR3 is TGTGCCACCGCGAACAGTGTAGATGAGCAGTTCTTC.

This chain uses TRBV2 with TRBJ1-6, with 10 bases lining up with TRBD1. Germline-derived CDR1 and CDR2 are SNHLY and FYNNEI. This CDR3 comprises 15 residues. V lost 6 bases to trimming and J lost 9 bases; unmatched junction nucleotides: 8. CDR3 residues: CASSQQGQGTSPLHF. For the CDR3, the DNA is TGTGCCAGCAGCCAACAGGGACAGGGGACTTCACCCCTCCACTTT.

The DNA of the CDR3 is TGTGCCAGCAGCTTTTCAAGCTTTAGCGGGAGGAACACCGGGGAGCTGTTTTTT. Its translation is CASSFSSFSGRNTGELFF. V usage is TRBV11-3 and J usage is TRBJ2-2, with TRBD2 matching over 9 bases. This CDR3 region has 18 residues. V trimming: 3 bases; J trimming: 1 base; junction bases outside the gene matches: 9. Germline V CDR1 and CDR2: SGHNT, YENEEA. Based on the CDR3 plus reference TRBV11-3 and TRBJ2-2, the full variable domain is EAGVVQSPRYKIIEKKQPVAFWCNPISGHNTLYWYLQNLGQGPELLIRYENEEAVDDSQLPKDRFSAERLKGVDSTLKIQPAELGDSAVYLCASSFSSFSGRNTGELFFGEGSRLTVL.